This TCR beta chain originates from a study of T cells in Graves' hyperthyroidism and ophthalmopathy. In the study overall: Specimen type is peripheral blood, collected at initial diagnosis prior to any treatment.

The source material, RNA transcripts, was used to amplify TCR beta CDR3 regions. Primed by the HTBI set, a first-round RT-PCR was run on the TCR CDR3. TCRdb fed the multiplex PCR reads into MiXCR, producing one record per CDR3 protein. The data contain roughly 380,000 distinct CDR3 sequences, around 18% of them singletons. This clonotype was counted ten times or more. Its antigen is undetermined. From approximately 9.5 ml of fresh peripheral blood, PBMCs were isolated. Broader study findings: Most thyroid clonotypes expanded above 0.001 were also detected in blood. Stable hyperthyroidism and ophthalmopathy were separated using 13 V-J signatures.

The CDR3 consists of 14 residues. Per germline, CDR1 PRHDT and CDR2 FYEKMQ (reference sequence). The germline V and J ends were trimmed by 3 bases and 6 bases, with 12 bases remaining between them. The chain combines TRBV13 with TRBJ1-5, with D maybe TRBD1 (5 bases). Sequencing was carried out using blood. This receptor was taken from a woman aged 40 to 50 with Graves' ophthalmopathy. CDR3: CASSLGTLGQPQHF. The CDR3 DNA reads as TGTGCCAGCAGCTTGGGGACCCTGGGTCAGCCCCAGCATTTT.